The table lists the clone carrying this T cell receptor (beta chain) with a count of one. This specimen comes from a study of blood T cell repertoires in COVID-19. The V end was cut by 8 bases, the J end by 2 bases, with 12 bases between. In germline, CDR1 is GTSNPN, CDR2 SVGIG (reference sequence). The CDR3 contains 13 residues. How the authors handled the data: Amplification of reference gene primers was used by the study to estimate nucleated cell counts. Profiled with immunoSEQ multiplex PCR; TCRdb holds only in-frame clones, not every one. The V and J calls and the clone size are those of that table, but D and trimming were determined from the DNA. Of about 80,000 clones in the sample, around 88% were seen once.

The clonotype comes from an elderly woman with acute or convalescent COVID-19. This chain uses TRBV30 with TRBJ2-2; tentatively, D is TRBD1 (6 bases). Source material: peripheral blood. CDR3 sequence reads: CALDRLNTGELFF. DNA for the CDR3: TGTGCCCTTGACAGGCTTAACACCGGGGAGCTGTTTTTT.